The rows below give T cell receptor beta chains drawn from one sample of a study of shared T cell receptors in the human thymus. The method was immunoSEQ multiplex PCR; TCRdb's version includes in-frame clones alone and lacks a portion of them. The data show about 660,000 clones, about 87% seen once. The same data also contributed to another study, on human thymus T cells.

What was sequenced was thymocytes. These receptors all come from a boy under two years old with a congenital heart defect. Both conserved end residues are part of each CDR3. D genes are given only for firm matches. Size values are once, few and many counts, or a class for expanded clones, and some rows have none.

d_call clone_size j_call v_call cdr3_aa cdr3_nt
. . TRBJ2-1 TRBV4-3 CASSQDVEVVEQFF TGCGCCAGCAGCCAAGATGTTGAGGTTGTTGAGCAGTTCTTC
TRBD2 . TRBJ2-1 TRBV28 CASSLDSLAGGDNEQFF TGTGCCAGCAGTTTAGACTCTTTAGCGGGAGGGGACAATGAGCAGTTCTTC
. . TRBJ1-4 TRBV27 CASKVAVSEINEKLFF TGTGCCAGCAAGGTGGCGGTGTCAGAAATAAATGAAAAACTGTTTTTT
TRBD2 . TRBJ2-3 TRBV5-4 CASSSPKAGGPDTQYF TGTGCCAGCAGCTCCCCCAAAGCGGGGGGGCCAGATACGCAGTATTTT
. . TRBJ2-2 TRBV13 CASTTGGWELFF TGTGCCAGCACGACCGGGGGTTGGGAGCTGTTTTTT
TRBD2 . TRBJ2-3 TRBV14 CASSQDRPPGGRTDTQYF TGTGCCAGCAGCCAAGATCGCCCCCCCGGCGGGAGGACAGATACGCAGTATTTT
. . TRBJ1-2 TRBV27 CASRGTFNYGYTF TGTGCCAGCAGGGGGACTTTTAACTATGGCTACACCTTC
TRBD2 . TRBJ2-5 TRBV28 CASSLGGEALETQYF TGTGCCAGCAGTTTAGGGGGGGAGGCATTGGAGACCCAGTACTTC
TRBD1 . TRBJ2-7 TRBV28 CASSLSDDRVLSYEQYF TGTGCCAGCAGTTTATCCGATGACAGGGTTCTTTCCTACGAGCAGTACTTC
. . TRBJ1-3 TRBV7-2 CASSLLVAISGNTIYF TGTGCCAGCAGCTTATTGGTAGCCATCTCTGGAAACACCATATATTTT
. . TRBJ2-2 TRBV14 CASSQEFRTLGDTGELFF TGTGCCAGCAGCCAAGAGTTTAGGACCCTAGGGGACACCGGGGAGCTGTTTTTT
TRBD1 . TRBJ2-1 TRBV28 CASVRTGEKYEQFF TGTGCCAGCGTCAGGACAGGGGAAAAGTATGAGCAGTTCTTC
. . TRBJ2-7 TRBV7-8 CASSLAPQGSSYEQYF TGTGCCAGCAGCTTAGCCCCCCAGGGGAGCTCCTACGAGCAGTACTTC
TRBD1 . TRBJ2-1 TRBV2 CARESGTDDNEQFF TGTGCCAGGGAGTCCGGGACAGATGACAATGAGCAGTTCTTC
. . TRBJ1-1 TRBV2 CASSSGGNTEAFF TGTGCCAGCAGTTCCGGGGGGAACACTGAAGCTTTCTTT
TRBD2 . TRBJ2-1 TRBV7-9 CASSLDRTSVSEQFF TGTGCCAGCAGCTTAGATAGGACTAGCGTGAGTGAGCAGTTCTTC
TRBD1 . TRBJ1-1 TRBV4-1 CASSLRTGGTEAFF TGCGCCAGCAGCTTACGGACAGGGGGCACTGAAGCTTTCTTT
. . TRBJ2-1 TRBV11-3 CASSLQGHEQFF TGTGCCAGCAGCTTACAGGGCCATGAGCAGTTCTTC
. . TRBJ1-5 TRBV12-5 CASGSERDKKQPQHF TGTGCTAGTGGTTCTGAAAGGGACAAGAAACAGCCCCAGCATTTT
TRBD2 few TRBJ2-1 TRBV5-4 CASSLGTSGDNEQFF TGTGCCAGCAGCTTGGGGACTAGCGGGGACAATGAGCAGTTCTTC
. few TRBJ1-3 TRBV5-1 CASSLTKSWPISGNTIYF TGCGCCAGCAGCCTTACCAAATCCTGGCCGATCTCTGGAAACACCATATATTTT
. . TRBJ1-5 TRBV6-1 CASSDYSNQPQHF TGTGCCAGCAGTGACTATAGCAATCAGCCCCAGCATTTT
TRBD1 . TRBJ1-6 TRBV6-6 CASKLQGNSPLHF TGCGCCAGCAAGCTACAGGGGAATTCACCCCTCCACTTT
. . TRBJ2-1 TRBV28 CASSLSREQFF TGTGCCAGCAGTTTAAGCAGGGAGCAGTTCTTC
. . TRBJ2-7 TRBV5-1 CASSPGQGGYEQYF TGCGCCAGCAGCCCTGGACAGGGAGGGTACGAGCAGTACTTC
TRBD2 . TRBJ2-7 TRBV4-3 CASSQGRTSGGRSLGQYF TGCGCCAGCAGCCAAGGTCGGACTAGCGGGGGTAGGTCGTTAGGGCAGTACTTC
. . TRBJ1-5 TRBV5-5 CASSRPDQPQHF TGTGCCAGCAGCCGCCCGGATCAGCCCCAGCATTTT
TRBD2 . TRBJ2-4 TRBV5-6 CASSLSLAGDLAKNIQYF TGTGCCAGCAGCTTGTCGCTAGCGGGTGACTTAGCCAAAAACATTCAGTACTTC
TRBD1 . TRBJ1-2 TRBV15 CATSRQTGRNGYTF TGTGCCACCAGCAGGCAGACAGGGAGGAATGGCTACACCTTC
TRBD2 . TRBJ2-3 TRBV28 CASSLSLSGRGTDTQYF TGTGCCAGCAGTTTATCCCTAAGCGGGAGGGGCACAGATACGCAGTATTTT
. few TRBJ2-3 TRBV18 CASSPGLSTDTQYF TGTGCCAGCTCACCCGGACTAAGCACAGATACGCAGTATTTT
. few TRBJ2-5 TRBV6-5 CASSYSKTVRETQYF TGTGCCAGCAGTTACTCAAAGACAGTCCGAGAGACCCAGTACTTC
. . TRBJ1-1 TRBV6-1 CAGGQTNTEAFF TGTGCCGGCGGACAGACGAACACTGAAGCTTTCTTT
. . TRBJ1-2 TRBV18 CASSPPSLADSGYTF TGTGCCAGCTCACCACCGAGCTTGGCAGACTCTGGCTACACCTTC
. . TRBJ2-7 TRBV5-4 CASSSPQATIYEQYF TGTGCCAGCAGCTCCCCACAGGCAACGATTTACGAGCAGTACTTC
. . TRBJ2-5 TRBV6-1 CASSDPVSETQYF TGTGCCAGCAGTGACCCTGTGTCGGAGACCCAGTACTTC
. . TRBJ2-2 TRBV29-1 CSGTGPPNTGELFF TGCAGCGGAACAGGGCCTCCGAACACCGGGGAGCTGTTTTTT
. . TRBJ1-2 TRBV27 CASRSSGPYPNYGYTF TGTGCCAGCAGATCCTCAGGGCCCTACCCTAACTATGGCTACACCTTC
TRBD1 . TRBJ2-7 TRBV10-3 CASRRSGQGSEQYF TGTGCCAGCCGCCGATCGGGACAGGGTTCCGAGCAGTACTTC
TRBD2 . TRBJ2-1 TRBV15 CATSRETSGRGSYNEQFF TGTGCCACCAGCAGAGAAACTAGCGGGAGAGGCTCCTACAATGAGCAGTTCTTC
. . TRBJ1-1 TRBV5-1 CASSWALTGVNTEAFF TGCGCCAGCAGCTGGGCACTGACAGGAGTGAACACTGAAGCTTTCTTT
. few TRBJ1-1 TRBV19 CASSLNGGVLNTEAFF TGTGCCAGTAGTCTGAACGGGGGGGTCTTGAACACTGAAGCTTTCTTT
TRBD1 once TRBJ1-2 TRBV6-5 CASSLLGQPGYTF TGTGCCAGCAGTCTCTTGGGACAGCCTGGCTACACCTTC
TRBD1 once TRBJ1-5 TRBV19 CASSNWDRGISNQPQHF TGTGCCAGTAGTAACTGGGACAGGGGGATATCCAATCAGCCCCAGCATTTT
. once TRBJ1-2 TRBV19 CASSTFNYGYTF TGTGCCAGTAGTACCTTTAACTATGGCTACACCTTC
TRBD1 . TRBJ1-5 TRBV7-2 CASSSPTGDQPQHF TGTGCCAGCAGCTCCCCGACAGGGGATCAGCCCCAGCATTTT
. . TRBJ2-7 TRBV5-4 CASSLAGNSYEQYF TGTGCCAGCAGCTTGGCCGGGAACTCCTACGAGCAGTACTTC
. . TRBJ2-1 TRBV10-3 CAISELTIDRPHNEQFF TGTGCCATCAGTGAATTGACTATAGACCGCCCACACAATGAGCAGTTCTTC
TRBD2 . TRBJ2-1 TRBV6-1 CASKRAGGDNEQFF TGTGCCAGCAAGAGGGCGGGAGGGGACAATGAGCAGTTCTTC
TRBD2 . TRBJ2-3 TRBV5-1 CASSYAGGSGTDTQYF TGCGCCAGCAGCTATGCTGGCGGGAGCGGCACAGATACGCAGTATTTT
. . TRBJ2-6 TRBV18 CASSPPRTGANVLTF TGTGCCAGCTCACCACCCAGGACTGGGGCCAACGTCCTGACTTTC
TRBD2 . TRBJ2-3 TRBV10-2 CASSEIAGGPTDTQYF TGCGCCAGCAGTGAGATAGCGGGGGGACCCACAGATACGCAGTATTTT
TRBD1 few TRBJ2-7 TRBV11-2 CASSTSGQGKEGEQYF TGTGCCAGCAGCACCTCGGGACAGGGGAAGGAGGGCGAGCAGTACTTC